This passage covers 30 T cell receptor beta chains from one sample sequenced in a study of early T cells in non-severe SARS-CoV-2 infection. One entry per CDR3 protein results from TCRdb running MiXCR on the 5' RACE reads. The table shows 60,000 or so distinct CDR3 sequences, with under 15% occurring only once. The sequenced sample was whole blood, obtained at baseline. The origin of the receptors is an adult who was a healthcare worker with PCR-confirmed SARS-CoV-2 infection or an uninfected control (not recorded which).

The rearrangement links TRBV27 to TRBJ2-7, with 8 bases lining up with TRBD1. CDR1 MNHEY and CDR2 SMNVEV come from the germline V gene (reference sequence). V shed 4 bases and J 3 bases; nucleotides not matched to a gene: 11. This CDR3 has 16 residues. CDR3 sequence: CASSSLPGQEDYEQYF. For the CDR3, the DNA is TGTGCCAGCAGTTCCCTTCCGGGACAGGAAGACTACGAGCAGTACTTC.

There are many counts of this clonotype. The chain uses TRBV24-1 and TRBJ2-1; 8 bases fit TRBD2. Germline V gives CDR1 KGHDR, CDR2 SFDVKD. CDR3 length equals 14 residues. After removal of 2 bases from V and 8 bases from J, the junction contained 4 bases not matched to a gene. For the CDR3, the DNA is TGTGCCACCAGTGATTCCCTAGCGGGCTATGAGCAGTTCTTC. This gives the protein CATSDSLAGYEQFF.

This clonotype has ten or more counts. This chain links TRBV5-1 with TRBJ2-7; D gene uncertain. This CDR3 is 15 amino acids long. The V gene's germline CDR1 is SGHRS and CDR2 YFSETQ. Deletions cut 4 bases from V and 4 bases from J, with 18 bases between. The CDR3 spells CASSIDSSMPYEQYF. The CDR3 nucleotides read TGCGCCAGCAGCATAGACTCCTCGATGCCTTACGAGCAGTACTTC. The full variable domain, completed using reference TRBV5-1 and TRBJ2-7, is KAGVTQTPRYLIKTRGQQVTLSCSPISGHRSVSWYQQTPGQGLQFLFEYFSETQRNKGNFPGRFSGRQFSNSRSEMNVSTLELGDSALYLCASSIDSSMPYEQYFGPGTRLTVT.

V is TRBV28 and J is TRBJ1-6; 7 positions agree with TRBD1. The CDR3 totals 14 residues. The germline gives CDR1 MDHEN, CDR2 SYDVKM. Trimming removed 4 bases from V and 5 bases from J; junction bases left unmatched: 2. Here the CDR3 reads CASSSGTDNSPLHF. Written as DNA, the CDR3 is TGTGCCAGCAGTTCCGGGACAGATAATTCACCCCTCCACTTT.

This clonotype was recorded at least ten times. The CDR3 DNA sequence: TGCGCCAGCAGCTTCACTGGGGCCAACGTCCTGACTTTC. Protein product: CASSFTGANVLTF. This chain connects TRBV5-1 to TRBJ2-6; no clear D gene. Germline assignment: CDR1 SGHRS and CDR2 YFSETQ. V lost 2 bases and J lost 2, with 2 bases in between. This CDR3 contains 13 residues. Variable domain in full (rest from reference TRBV5-1 and TRBJ2-6): KAGVTQTPRYLIKTRGQQVTLSCSPISGHRSVSWYQQTPGQGLQFLFEYFSETQRNKGNFPGRFSGRQFSNSRSEMNVSTLELGDSALYLCASSFTGANVLTFGAGSRLTVL.

V usage is TRBV10-3 and J usage is TRBJ1-1; 9 bases align to TRBD1. The junction had 6 bases not matched to a gene; V was cut back by 6 bases and J by 4 bases. This CDR3 is built from 14 residues. The germline V gene has CDR1 ENHRY and CDR2 SYGVKD. The CDR3: CAISTLTGGTEAFF. CDR3 coding DNA: TGTGCCATCAGCACCCTGACAGGGGGCACTGAAGCTTTCTTT.

This chain joins TRBV20-1 and TRBJ2-5; D is unresolved. The CDR3 runs to 13 residues. V lost 4 bases, J lost 0 bases, and 9 bases lay in between. CDR1 is DFQATT, CDR2 SNEGSKA, per germline (reference sequence). The CDR3 sequence is CSANGGNQETQYF. The CDR3 DNA sequence: TGCAGTGCTAATGGCGGAAACCAAGAGACCCAGTACTTC.

This clonotype was seen repeatedly, ten times or more. V usage is TRBV20-1 and J usage is TRBJ2-2; the match to TRBD2 covers 14 bases. The CDR3 loop spans 16 amino acids. V shed 5 bases, J shed 5 bases, and the junction held 7 bases outside the gene matches. CDR1 is DFQATT, CDR2 SNEGSKA, per germline (reference sequence). CDR3 coding DNA: TGCAGTGCTCCCCGACTAGCGGGAGGGGGTACCGGGGAGCTGTTTTTT. It yields the protein CSAPRLAGGGTGELFF.

The chain uses TRBV5-1 and TRBJ1-1; tentative D call: TRBD1 (5 bases). The CDR3 length is 15 residues. Per the germline V gene, CDR1 is SGHRS and CDR2 is YFSETQ. Trimming stripped 4 bases from V and 5 bases from J, with 18 bases between. The CDR3 DNA reads as TGCGCCAGCAGCCCGGAAATGCAGGGCGGGACTGAAGCTTTCTTT. Residues: CASSPEMQGGTEAFF.

V is TRBV12-3 or TRBV12-4 and J is TRBJ1-5; 8 bases align to TRBD1. This CDR3 is 15 amino acids long. Germline trimming cut 6 bases from V and 4 bases from J; bases unmatched to any gene: 8. CDR3 sequence: CASSSTGGPNQPQHF. The CDR3 DNA reads as TGTGCCAGCAGCAGTACAGGGGGGCCAAATCAGCCCCAGCATTTT.

This clonotype turned up a few times. This rearrangement joins TRBV7-2 to TRBJ2-2; no reliable D call. Per the germline V gene, CDR1 is SGHTA and CDR2 is FQGNSA. The CDR3 has 15 residues. Between the trimmed V and J ends, which lost 5 bases and 7 bases, there was a span of 17 bases. The CDR3 region has the DNA TGTGCCAGCAGCCGATTCCGGGCTTCTGGCGGGGAGCTGTTTTTT. This encodes CASSRFRASGGELFF.

This chain uses TRBV6-5 with TRBJ2-1; 12 bases match TRBD2. There are 15 residues in the CDR3. Germline values: CDR1 MNHEY, CDR2 SVGAGI. J was trimmed by 7 bases and V by 6 bases; bases with no gene match: 7. CDR3 nucleotides: TGTGCCAGCAGCCTAACTAGCGGGAGGACGAATGAGCAGTTCTTC. Its translation is CASSLTSGRTNEQFF.

CDR3 region: CASSLGPPIFSYEQYF. The CDR3 region has the DNA TGTGCCAGCAGTCTCGGGCCCCCAATCTTTTCCTACGAGCAGTACTTC. The chain employs TRBV27 and TRBJ2-7; D unclear. The CDR3 has 16 amino acids. Trimming removed 5 bases from V and 1 base from J, with 18 bases in between. Germline loops: CDR1 MNHEY, CDR2 SMNVEV (reference sequence).

The V and J genes are TRBV28 and TRBJ1-5, with 7 bases fitting TRBD1. Germline V gene sequence: CDR1 MDHEN, CDR2 SYDVKM. The CDR3 covers 16 residues. V lost 5 bases, J lost 0 bases, and 7 bases stayed unmatched. CDR3 sequence reads: CASSGRTGRSNQPQHF. The CDR3 DNA is TGTGCCAGCAGTGGGAGGACAGGTCGTAGCAATCAGCCCCAGCATTTT.

The chain carries TRBV3-1 and TRBJ1-6; D is uncertain. Trimming left V 0 bases short and J 11 bases short, with 8 bases between. This CDR3 has 13 amino acids. CDR1 LGHDT and CDR2 YNNKEL come from the germline V gene (reference sequence). CDR3 nucleotides: TGTGCCAGCAGCCAAGAACCAAAGACACCCCTCCACTTT. Protein: CASSQEPKTPLHF.

The gene calls are TRBV5-1 and TRBJ2-7; D call uncertain. Trimming shortened V by 1 base and J by 2 bases, and 10 bases separated the two germline ends. CDR3 length: 14 residues. Germline V gene lookup returns CDR1 SGHRS and CDR2 YFSETQ. CDR3 in amino acids: CASSLKQVPYEQYF. In nucleotides, the CDR3 is TGCGCCAGCAGCTTGAAGCAGGTTCCCTACGAGCAGTACTTC.

CDR3 nucleotides: TGCAGTGCTAGAGCGGGGACAGGGGTCTACGAGCAGTACTTC. This sequence encodes CSARAGTGVYEQYF. The chain is built from TRBV20-1 and TRBJ2-7; 10 bases are shared with TRBD1. The CDR3 runs 14 residues. V dropped 1 base and J dropped 3; count of bases not matched to a gene: 3. Germline loops: CDR1 DFQATT, CDR2 SNEGSKA (reference sequence).

This sequence joins TRBV5-5 and TRBJ1-1; 7 bases fit TRBD1. Germline V gene data show CDR1 as SGHKS and CDR2 as YYEKEE (reference sequence). The length of the CDR3 is 17 residues. V was clipped by 4 bases and J by 6 bases; unmatched bases: 18. CDR3 protein: CASSLSLYYRGDAEAFF. The DNA of the CDR3 is TGTGCCAGCAGCCTCAGCCTCTACTACAGGGGTGACGCTGAAGCTTTCTTT. The full variable domain, completed using reference TRBV5-5 and TRBJ1-1, is DAGVTQSPTHLIKTRGQQVTLRCSPISGHKSVSWYQQVLGQGPQFIFQYYEKEERGRGNFPDRFSARQFPNYSSELNVNALLLGDSALYLCASSLSLYYRGDAEAFFGQGTRLTVV.

The V and J genes are TRBV6-6 and TRBJ2-2, with 10 bases lining up with TRBD1. Unmatched junction bases numbered 4, after V lost 0 bases and J lost 3 bases. The germline V gene encodes CDR1 MNHNY and CDR2 SVGAGI (reference sequence). The CDR3 consists of 17 residues. CDR3 coding DNA: TGTGCCAGCAGTTACTCGAAGGGACAGGGGTACACCGGGGAGCTGTTTTTT. It is translated as CASSYSKGQGYTGELFF.

J is TRBJ2-3 and V is TRBV5-1; 9 nucleotides match TRBD1. Unmatched junction bases numbered 10, after V lost 4 bases and J lost 10 bases. CDR1 and CDR2 from the germline V gene are SGHRS and YFSETQ. The CDR3 totals 14 residues. The CDR3 region has the DNA TGCGCCAGCAGCAAACAGGGGGCCCTAGACGCGCAGTATTTT. Amino acids: CASSKQGALDAQYF.

The gene calls are TRBV2 and TRBJ1-6, with D uncertain. The germline V gene has CDR1 SNHLY and CDR2 FYNNEI. CDR3 size: 13 residues. Trimming stripped 7 bases from V and 4 bases from J, with 8 bases between. In DNA, the CDR3 is TGTGCCAGCACTGAGGATTATAATTCACCCCTCCACTTT. It yields the protein CASTEDYNSPLHF. The whole variable domain, remainder taken from reference TRBV2 and TRBJ1-6, is EPEVTQTPSHQVTQMGQEVILRCVPISNHLYFYWYRQILGQKVEFLVSFYNNEISEKSEIFDDQFSVERPDGSNFTLKIRSTKLEDSAMYFCASTEDYNSPLHFGNGTRLTVT.

This clonotype was seen a handful of times. One end of the junction fails to match germline, which may point to a read error. The chain couples TRBV12-3 or TRBV12-4 to TRBJ2-5; 8 bases match TRBD2. The CDR3 is 13 amino acids. This CDR3 reads CASSVAGLETQYF. The CDR3 DNA follows: TGTGCCAGCAGTGTAGCGGGACTAGAGACCCAGTACTTC.

This sequence joins TRBV12-3 or TRBV12-4 and TRBJ2-1, with 8 bases identical to TRBD1. V was pared by 6 bases and J by 6 bases, with 4 bases of the junction left unmatched. The length of the CDR3 is 13 residues. The CDR3 DNA follows: TGTGCCAGCAGCTTGACAGGGGCCAATGAGCAGTTCTTC. Translation: CASSLTGANEQFF.

This clonotype was observed a few times. V gene TRBV7-7 combines with J gene TRBJ2-2, with D unclear. CDR1 is SSHAT, CDR2 FNYEAQ, per germline (reference sequence). V lost 3 bases and J 6 bases, leaving 5 bases between the germline ends. CDR3 length equals 12 residues. CDR3 in DNA: TGTGCCAGCAGCTTGGATGCCGGGGAGCTGTTTTTT. Its translation is CASSLDAGELFF.

In its sample, this clonotype was seen a few times. This chain joins TRBV3-1 and TRBJ1-6; 7 bases agree with TRBD1. CDR1 is LGHDT, CDR2 YNNKEL, per germline (reference sequence). V trimming: 1 base; J trimming: 4 bases; junction bases outside the gene matches: 4. This CDR3 region has 16 residues. Here the CDR3 DNA reads TGTGCCAGCAGCCAAGGACAGGGCCTGTATAATTCACCCCTCCACTTT. Amino acids: CASSQGQGLYNSPLHF. The full variable domain, completed using reference TRBV3-1 and TRBJ1-6, is DTAVSQTPKYLVTQMGNDKSIKCEQNLGHDTMYWYKQDSKKFLKIMFSYNNKELIINETVPNRFSPKSPDKAHLNLHINSLELGDSAVYFCASSQGQGLYNSPLHFGNGTRLTVT.

Ten or more counts support this clonotype. The chain recombines TRBV28 with TRBJ1-4; 9 nucleotides match TRBD1. J gave up 2 bases and V 7 bases, and 11 bases lay outside the gene matches. Germline V CDR1 and CDR2: MDHEN, SYDVKM. The CDR3 is made up of 17 amino acids. CDR3 coding DNA: TGTGCCAGCACCTGGGGACAGGGATGGGATACTAATGAAAAACTGTTTTTT. Translated, it gives CASTWGQGWDTNEKLFF.

The V call is TRBV2, the J call TRBJ2-7, with D maybe TRBD2 (6 bases). Per germline, CDR1 SNHLY and CDR2 FYNNEI. Trimming took off 6 bases at V and 0 bases at J, with 12 bases between the two ends. This CDR3 is 14 amino acids long. As DNA, the CDR3 is TGTGCCAGCAGAGGTAGGGAGGACTCCTACGAGCAGTACTTC. Its translation is CASRGREDSYEQYF.

The rearrangement links TRBV27 to TRBJ2-7, with 10 bases that match TRBD1. Trimming cost V 1 base and J 6 bases; bases outside gene matches: 3. Germline V gene lookup returns CDR1 MNHEY and CDR2 SMNVEV (reference sequence). The CDR3 is made up of 14 amino acids. CDR3 bases: TGTGCCAGCAGTTTATTGGGGACAGGGGTCGAGCAGTACTTC. This encodes CASSLLGTGVEQYF.

There are many counts of this clonotype. The rearrangement links TRBV7-6 to TRBJ2-3; a possible D gene is TRBD2 (6 bases). Germline V gene lookup returns CDR1 SGHVS and CDR2 FNYEAQ. V was trimmed by 3 bases and J by 3 bases, leaving 13 bases between them. The CDR3 consists of 15 residues. CDR3 sequence: CASSLEGYRTDTQYF. The CDR3 region has the DNA TGTGCCAGCAGCTTGGAGGGATACCGGACAGATACGCAGTATTTT.

This chain uses TRBV19 with TRBJ2-3; 10 positions match TRBD2. Looked up from germline, CDR1 is LNHDA and CDR2 is SQIVND (reference sequence). V gave up 5 bases and J gave up 0 bases; unmatched junction bases: 8. The CDR3 spans 17 residues. The CDR3 loop reads CASSRLAGVSSTDTQYF. The CDR3 bases are TGTGCCAGTAGTCGGCTAGCGGGGGTTTCTAGCACAGATACGCAGTATTTT.